Below, 30 T cell receptor beta chains from the same sample are listed, as sequenced in a study of persistence of HIV-infected CD4 T cells. The immunoSEQ assay was version 4, run in survey mode. The method was immunoSEQ multiplex PCR; TCRdb's version includes in-frame clones alone and lacks a portion of them. The sample holds about 28,000 clones, roughly 78% seen once. Their antigens remain unidentified. Stimulation used 10 ug/mL lysate from CMV-infected fibroblasts. Sorted nonresponding memory CD4+ T cells were CD40L-negative, CD69-negative, CD45RO-high. The specimen comprised CD4+ T cells sorted from PBMCs after approximately 18-hour stimulation, sampled from a patient who received antiretroviral therapy. These receptors came from an adult man with HIV who was CMV-seropositive.

The rearrangement links TRBV29-1 to TRBJ2-4, with D tentatively TRBD1 (5 bases). Looked up from germline, CDR1 is SQVTM and CDR2 is ANQGSEA. This CDR3 comprises 13 residues. Trimming stripped 4 bases from V and 0 bases from J, with 7 bases between. Here the CDR3 reads CSVGTLAKNIQYF. The CDR3 bases are TGCAGCGTTGGGACACTAGCCAAAAACATTCAGTACTTC.

The chain combines TRBV18 with TRBJ1-6; 7 nucleotides line up with TRBD1. From germline, CDR1 is KGHSH and CDR2 LQKENI. The V gene end was trimmed by 3 bases and the J gene end by 6 bases; junction bases not matched to a gene: 8. This CDR3 is built from 16 residues. The CDR3, as DNA: TGTGCCAGCTCACCTCCCGCGACAGGGACTAATTCACCCCTCCACTTT. Amino acid sequence: CASSPPATGTNSPLHF.

This chain joins TRBV7-9 and TRBJ2-2, with TRBD1 identical over 7 bases. This CDR3 has 15 residues. Germline V gene data show CDR1 as SEHNR and CDR2 as FQNEAQ (reference sequence). The trim removed 3 bases at V and 10 bases at J, leaving 11 bases unmatched. The CDR3 region is CASSFRGQQSSELFF. For the CDR3, the DNA is TGTGCCAGCAGCTTCCGGGGACAGCAATCATCGGAGCTGTTTTTT.

V is TRBV24-1 and J is TRBJ2-3; D may be TRBD1 (6 bases). The ends were cut back, 5 bases at V and 0 bases at J, with 17 bases in the middle. The CDR3 has 17 residues. The germline CDR1 and CDR2 sequences are KGHDR and SFDVKD. CDR3 DNA sequence: TGTGCCACCAGTGGTTATACTAGGGGGAAGAGCACAGATACGCAGTATTTT. Encoded protein: CATSGYTRGKSTDTQYF.

The chain employs TRBV28 and TRBJ1-2; 10 bases agree with TRBD1. CDR1 is MDHEN, CDR2 SYDVKM, per germline. The CDR3 is 17 residues long. The V gene end was trimmed by 2 bases and the J gene end by 1 base; junction bases not matched to a gene: 7. CDR3 sequence reads: CASSLILRTGGNYGYTF. CDR3 coding DNA: TGTGCCAGCAGTTTAATCCTCAGGACAGGGGGTAACTATGGCTACACCTTC.

The CDR3 loop reads CASSVVGQGALSTEAFF. CDR3 nucleotide sequence: TGTGCCAGCAGCGTAGTAGGACAGGGGGCGCTTAGCACTGAAGCTTTCTTT. This chain connects TRBV9 to TRBJ1-1; 11 bases line up with TRBD1. Germline CDR1 is SGDLS and CDR2 is YYNGEE. V shed 0 bases, J shed 4 bases, and the junction held 8 bases outside the gene matches. There are 17 residues in the CDR3.

The chain joins TRBV19 to TRBJ1-1, with no clear D. CDR3 length: 14 amino acids. Trimming removed 7 bases from V and 0 bases from J, with 12 bases in between. Germline V gives CDR1 LNHDA, CDR2 SQIVND (reference sequence). CDR3 coding DNA: TGTGCCAGTAAAAAACGGGAAATGAACACTGAAGCTTTCTTT. Amino acids: CASKKREMNTEAFF.

J is TRBJ1-5 and V is TRBV10-2, with 9 bases identical to TRBD1. CDR1 and CDR2 (germline): WSHSY, SAAADI. CDR3 length equals 16 residues. J lost 7 bases, V lost 0 bases, and 7 bases had no gene match. Here the CDR3 reads CASSESGTGTNQPQHF. The CDR3 region has the DNA TGCGCCAGCAGTGAGTCAGGGACAGGGACCAACCAGCCCCAGCATTTT.

V usage is TRBV6-5 and J usage is TRBJ2-7, with 7 bases aligning to TRBD1. The CDR3 consists of 15 residues. V lost 6 bases, J lost 3 bases, and 11 bases stayed unmatched. Germline V gene sequence: CDR1 MNHEY, CDR2 SVGAGI. This CDR3 reads CASSPNPGTDYEQYF. In nucleotides, the CDR3 is TGTGCCAGCAGCCCAAACCCTGGGACAGACTACGAGCAGTACTTC.

This chain joins TRBV5-1 and TRBJ2-1, with 9 bases lining up with TRBD2. The CDR3 consists of 14 residues. From germline, CDR1 is SGHRS and CDR2 YFSETQ. The V and J ends lost 5 bases and 7 bases, in that order; junction bases with no gene match: 7. This CDR3 reads CASRRGGDPNEQFF. CDR3 in DNA: TGCGCCAGCAGGCGCGGGGGGGATCCTAATGAGCAGTTCTTC.

The chain combines TRBV24-1 with TRBJ2-2, with a weak D call TRBD1 (6 bases). Germline V gene data show CDR1 as KGHDR and CDR2 as SFDVKD. Trimming cost V 5 bases and J 3 bases, with 15 bases left between them. The CDR3 loop spans 16 amino acids. Here the CDR3 reads CATSALQGFDTGELFF. The CDR3 DNA follows: TGTGCCACCAGTGCCTTACAGGGTTTCGACACCGGGGAGCTGTTTTTT.

The chain uses TRBV10-2 and TRBJ2-2; unclear D gene. The germline CDR1 and CDR2 sequences are WSHSY and SAAADI. The V end lost 2 bases, the J end lost 5 bases, and 6 bases lay between the germline ends. The CDR3 extends over 13 amino acids. The DNA of the CDR3 is TGCGCCAGCAGTGAGAGGAATACCGGGGAGCTGTTTTTT. This sequence encodes CASSERNTGELFF.

This chain joins TRBV2 and TRBJ1-4; D is possibly TRBD1 (6 bases). The CDR3 contains 14 residues. The germline V gene has CDR1 SNHLY and CDR2 FYNNEI. Trimming removed 4 bases from V and 8 bases from J, with 14 bases in between. CDR3 amino acids: CASSAQGFGEKLFF. In nucleotides, the CDR3 is TGTGCCAGCAGTGCTCAGGGGTTTGGGGAAAAACTGTTTTTT.

This clone was seen only a few times. J is TRBJ1-1 and V is TRBV18; tentative D call: TRBD1 (5 bases). With 6 bases removed from V and 2 bases from J, the gap between germline ends came to 16 bases. The CDR3 sequence is 15 residues long. Germline V CDR1 and CDR2: KGHSH, LQKENI. CDR3 DNA: TGTGCCAGCTCCGAAGTCGGGACGCCAAACACTGAAGCTTTCTTT. The encoded protein is CASSEVGTPNTEAFF.

The V call is TRBV6-5, the J call TRBJ1-2, with 8 bases aligning to TRBD1. This CDR3 is 13 amino acids long. The V gene end was trimmed by 6 bases and the J gene end by 3 bases; junction bases not matched to a gene: 3. CDR1 and CDR2 (germline): MNHEY, SVGAGI. CDR3 region: CASSQGADYGYTF. The CDR3 DNA follows: TGTGCCAGCAGCCAGGGGGCAGACTATGGCTACACCTTC.

This rearrangement joins TRBV24-1 to TRBJ2-3; 10 positions agree with TRBD2. Unmatched junction bases numbered 4, after V lost 5 bases and J lost 0 bases. This CDR3 contains 16 residues. In germline, CDR1 is KGHDR, CDR2 SFDVKD. The CDR3 region is CATSGLAGTSTDTQYF. For the CDR3, the DNA is TGTGCCACCAGTGGACTAGCGGGCACTAGCACAGATACGCAGTATTTT.

The chain employs TRBV10-2 and TRBJ2-7; D perhaps matches TRBD2 (6 bases). This CDR3 is 13 amino acids long. Trimming took 2 bases from V and 5 from J, leaving 10 bases between them. Germline V gives CDR1 WSHSY, CDR2 SAAADI. CDR3 amino acids: CASSEPRGNEQYF. The DNA of the CDR3 is TGCGCCAGCAGTGAGCCACGGGGGAACGAGCAGTACTTC.

This chain links TRBV27 with TRBJ2-2; TRBD1 is a possible D gene (5 bases). This CDR3 contains 14 residues. The germline V gene has CDR1 MNHEY and CDR2 SMNVEV (reference sequence). V gave up 7 bases and J gave up 4 bases, with 13 bases separating them. The CDR3 DNA follows: TGTGCCAGCAATCGGCGGCAGGGCACCGGGGAGCTGTTTTTT. It codes for CASNRRQGTGELFF.

There are a few counts of this clone. This chain joins TRBV5-1 and TRBJ2-1; 9 nucleotides agree with TRBD2. The J segment lost 5 bases and the V segment lost 0 bases, leaving 3 bases of the junction unmatched. Germline values: CDR1 SGHRS, CDR2 YFSETQ. This CDR3 has 15 amino acids. The CDR3 region is CASSLVAGDHNEQFF. The CDR3 bases are TGCGCCAGCAGCTTGGTAGCGGGGGACCACAATGAGCAGTTCTTC.

The chain recombines TRBV29-1 with TRBJ2-6; a weak D match, TRBD1 (6 bases). Germline V gene data show CDR1 as SQVTM and CDR2 as ANQGSEA. Trimming took 2 bases from V and 2 from J, leaving 7 bases between them. CDR3 size: 14 residues. CDR3 bases: TGCAGCGTTGAAAACAGGGCTGGGGCCAACGTCCTGACTTTC. It specifies CSVENRAGANVLTF.

The chain links TRBV28 to TRBJ1-5, with 12 bases matching TRBD1. Germline V lookup: CDR1 MDHEN, CDR2 SYDVKM. Trimming at V came to 7 bases and at J to 9 bases, leaving 10 bases not matched to a gene. The CDR3 runs to 15 residues. The CDR3 is CASNSGTGGKWPQHF. The DNA of the CDR3 is TGTGCCAGCAACTCAGGGACAGGGGGCAAATGGCCCCAGCATTTT.

V is TRBV7-5 and J is TRBJ2-1; TRBD1, the D gene given by the table, was not confirmed from the DNA. TRBV7-5 constitutes a pseudogene. The CDR3 is 19 amino acids. The CDR3 DNA follows: TGTGCCAGAAGCTCTCTCCAGGACAGGGGAATAATTTGGAACAATGAGCAGTTCTTC. Its protein is CARSSLQDRGIIWNNEQFF.

The chain combines TRBV5-1 with TRBJ2-1; possibly TRBD2 for D (7 bases). In germline, CDR1 is SGHRS, CDR2 YFSETQ. The CDR3 contains 16 residues. Trimming left V 4 bases short and J 0 bases short, with 14 bases between. The CDR3, as DNA: TGCGCCAGCAGCCAATGGGGGGGGCGCTCCTACAATGAGCAGTTCTTC. Amino acid sequence: CASSQWGGRSYNEQFF. The full variable domain, completed using reference TRBV5-1 and TRBJ2-1, is KAGVTQTPRYLIKTRGQQVTLSCSPISGHRSVSWYQQTPGQGLQFLFEYFSETQRNKGNFPGRFSGRQFSNSRSEMNVSTLELGDSALYLCASSQWGGRSYNEQFFGPGTRLTVL.

The CDR3 bases are TGTGCCAGCAGCCCTAACACCGGGGAGCTGTTTTTT. As protein: CASSPNTGELFF. The rearrangement links TRBV5-4 to TRBJ2-2; no firm D call. The CDR3 is 12 residues long. Trimming took off 4 bases at V and 2 bases at J, with 3 bases between the two ends. Germline values: CDR1 SGHNT, CDR2 YYREEE (reference sequence).

The chain couples TRBV5-1 to TRBJ2-1; 8 nucleotides agree with TRBD1. The CDR3 totals 14 residues. V dropped 4 bases and J dropped 5; count of bases not matched to a gene: 5. CDR1 SGHRS and CDR2 YFSETQ come from the germline V gene. CDR3 coding DNA: TGCGCCAGCAGCGGCGACAGGGGTAACAATGAGCAGTTCTTC. Protein product: CASSGDRGNNEQFF.

The chain carries TRBV21-1 and TRBJ2-1; the table calls TRBD1, which could not be checked here. TRBV21-1 is deemed a pseudogene. This CDR3 is built from 16 residues. DNA of the CDR3: TGTGCCAGCAGCACCAGGGGTTCTTCCTACTACAATGAGCAGTTCTTC. It specifies CASSTRGSSYYNEQFF.

The chain uses TRBV5-1 and TRBJ2-5, with D perhaps given as TRBD1 or TRBD2 (6 bases each). With 3 bases removed from V and 4 bases from J, the gap between germline ends came to 13 bases. CDR1 is SGHRS and CDR2 is YFSETQ in the germline V gene. The CDR3 runs 14 residues. The CDR3 sequence is CASSWGRGGETQYF. The CDR3 DNA sequence: TGCGCCAGCAGCTGGGGCAGGGGAGGAGAGACCCAGTACTTC.

This chain joins TRBV5-1 and TRBJ1-1, with 9 bases lining up with TRBD1. The CDR3 has 17 residues. In germline, CDR1 is SGHRS, CDR2 YFSETQ. V lost 0 bases to trimming and J lost 0 bases; unmatched junction nucleotides: 6. CDR3 in DNA: TGCGCCAGCAGCTTGGAGGGACAGGGACCCATGAACACTGAAGCTTTCTTT. It codes for CASSLEGQGPMNTEAFF. The variable domain in full, completed from reference TRBV5-1 and TRBJ1-1, reads KAGVTQTPRYLIKTRGQQVTLSCSPISGHRSVSWYQQTPGQGLQFLFEYFSETQRNKGNFPGRFSGRQFSNSRSEMNVSTLELGDSALYLCASSLEGQGPMNTEAFFGQGTRLTVV.

The V gene is TRBV12-5, the J gene TRBJ2-3; D unresolved. Trimming took 0 bases from V and 4 from J, leaving 8 bases between them. CDR3 length equals 14 residues. Germline assignment: CDR1 LGHNT and CDR2 FRNRAP. The CDR3 DNA reads TGTGCTAGTGGTTTGGTACGCGTTGCAGATACGCAGTATTTT. It yields the protein CASGLVRVADTQYF.

This chain connects TRBV7-8 to TRBJ1-2, with 9 bases aligning to TRBD1. The CDR3 loop spans 13 amino acids. Germline V gives CDR1 SGHVS, CDR2 FQNEAQ. V lost 3 bases and J lost 7; bases outside the gene matches: 3. The CDR3 DNA is TGTGCCAGCAGCTTGGACAGGGGATTTGGCTACACCTTC. Residues: CASSLDRGFGYTF.